These T cell receptor beta chains were read from a single sample in a study of identical twins. A single record per CDR3 protein comes from TCRdb applying MiXCR to the 5' RACE reads. The repertoire includes around 1.7 million distinct CDR3 sequences, 32% of them detected once, and 0.25% to 0.3% sits in the top ten. Input material: cord blood. The origin of the receptors is a newborn girl in good health. Both conserved end residues are part of each CDR3. The order of the fields is V gene, D gene, clone size, J gene, CDR3 DNA, CDR3 protein. D genes are given only for firm matches. Not every row has a clone size; where given, it reads once, few, many or a size class.

TRBV10-2	TRBD2	few	TRBJ2-1	TGCGCCAGCAGTGACCCAAGCGGGGGGGCCTACAATGAGCAGTTCTTC	CASSDPSGGAYNEQFF
TRBV12-3/TRBV12-4	TRBD1	-	TRBJ1-3	TGTGCCAGCAGCCGGGACAGTTACCTCCCTGGAAACACCATATATTTT	CASSRDSYLPGNTIYF
TRBV10-3	TRBD1	-	TRBJ1-2	TGTGCCATCAGTGAGTCGAGTGGGACAGTCTACACCTTC	CAISESSGTVYTF
TRBV3-1	TRBD2	once	TRBJ2-3	TGTGCCAGCAGGAGAAGCGGGGCCTTTAGCACAGATACGCAGTATTTT	CASRRSGAFSTDTQYF
TRBV7-2	-	-	TRBJ1-4	TGTGCCAGCAGCTTCTGGGAGGGGACGAATGAAAAACTGTTTTTT	CASSFWEGTNEKLFF
TRBV28	-	-	TRBJ2-5	TGTGCCAGCAGTCCGCGACAGTTAAGAGAGACCCAGTACTTC	CASSPRQLRETQYF
TRBV7-2	-	many	TRBJ2-1	TGTGCCAGCACCCCCTCCTACAATGAGCAGTTCTTC	CASTPSYNEQFF
TRBV7-2	-	few	TRBJ1-5	TGTGCCAGCAGCTTAGATGGCGCGGGGAAAGGCCAGCCCCAGCATTTT	CASSLDGAGKGQPQHF
TRBV5-1	TRBD1	-	TRBJ1-1	TGCGCCAGCAGCTTGGGACAGGGATATGAAGCTTTCTTT	CASSLGQGYEAFF
TRBV28	TRBD1	-	TRBJ1-6	TGTGCCAGCAGTTTATCGGACAGGGACAATTCACCCCTCCACTTT	CASSLSDRDNSPLHF
TRBV12-3/TRBV12-4	-	-	TRBJ2-7	TGTGCCAGCAGCGCCCGACAGAGGAACGAGCAGTACTTC	CASSARQRNEQYF
TRBV6-1	TRBD1	-	TRBJ2-3	TGTGCCAGCAGCATGGACAGGGCCGGATCAGATACGCAGTATTTT	CASSMDRAGSDTQYF
TRBV7-9	-	-	TRBJ1-6	TGTGCCAGCAGCGAGACAGATGAGTTTTATAATTCACCCCCCCACTTT	CASSETDEFYNSPPHF
TRBV29-1	-	many	TRBJ2-7	TGCAGCGTTGTCTTAGTGAACGAGCAGTACTTC	CSVVLVNEQYF
TRBV7-2	-	many	TRBJ2-4	TGTGCCAGCAGCCCATTAAGACAGATTCAGTACTTC	CASSPLRQIQYF
TRBV20-1	-	few	TRBJ1-4	TGCAGTGCTAGAGGGACTTGGGAAGAAAAACTGTTTTTT	CSARGTWEEKLFF
TRBV12-3/TRBV12-4	-	few	TRBJ1-5	TGTGCCAGCAAGGTTGGGGGGGCAGATAGCAATCAGCCCCAGCATTTT	CASKVGGADSNQPQHF
TRBV18	-	few	TRBJ2-1	TGTGCCAGCTCACCACCGGTAGAGAATGAGCAGTTCTTC	CASSPPVENEQFF
TRBV7-9	TRBD1	-	TRBJ1-5	TGTGCCAGCAGCCAGGGGGGAATCAATCAGCCCCAGCATTTT	CASSQGGINQPQHF
TRBV20-1	-	few	TRBJ2-7	TGCAGTGCTAGAGATCTACGTCCATCCTACGAGCAGTACTTC	CSARDLRPSYEQYF
TRBV11-2	-	few	TRBJ2-3	TGTGCCAGCAGCTTAGTCGGGAGCCCGAGCGGGAGCACAGATACGCAGTATTTT	CASSLVGSPSGSTDTQYF
TRBV28	TRBD1	-	TRBJ2-7	TGTGCCAGCTCGAAGGACAGGGAAAGGTCCTACGAGCAGTACTTC	CASSKDRERSYEQYF
TRBV28	-	-	TRBJ1-1	TGTGCCAGCAGTTTATCCCGACAGAACACTGAAGCTTTCTTT	CASSLSRQNTEAFF
TRBV29-1	-	many	TRBJ2-5	TGCAGCGTTGTCTTACAGGGACAACAAGAGACCCAGTACTTC	CSVVLQGQQETQYF
TRBV19	-	few	TRBJ1-2	TGTGCCAGTAGTATTGGCCTTAACTATGGCTACACCTTC	CASSIGLNYGYTF
TRBV3-1	-	-	TRBJ1-6	TGTGCCAGCAGCCAAGAGCTAAGGGGGGATTCACCCCTCCACTTT	CASSQELRGDSPLHF
TRBV2	-	-	TRBJ2-1	TGTGCCAGCAGTGGGGGCGCTGGCCTCGCCCCCTACAATGAGCAGTTCTTC	CASSGGAGLAPYNEQFF
TRBV25-1	TRBD2	few	TRBJ2-1	TGTGCCAGCAGTGGGGTAGCGGGAGGCTCCTACAATGAGCAGTTCTTC	CASSGVAGGSYNEQFF
TRBV2	-	few	TRBJ2-1	TGTGCCAGCAGTGAAAGGTGGTATAATGAGCAGTTCTTC	CASSERWYNEQFF
TRBV20-1	-	-	TRBJ1-4	TGCAGTGCGGGCGGAAGGTCAACTAATGAAAAACTGTTTTTT	CSAGGRSTNEKLFF
TRBV7-6	TRBD2	few	TRBJ2-3	TGTGCCAGCAGCCCTAGTCCCCCTCCACTAGCGCATCGGCCGCAGTATTTT	CASSPSPPPLAHRPQYF
TRBV20-1	TRBD2	few	TRBJ2-7	TGCAGTGGGGTCGAACTAGCGGGGAACAATGAGCAGTACTTC	CSGVELAGNNEQYF
TRBV20-1	-	-	TRBJ2-1	TGCAGCGCTGTTAACCCCAAGGGATTGGCCTACAATGAGCAGTTCTTC	CSAVNPKGLAYNEQFF
TRBV29-1	-	few	TRBJ1-5	TGCAGCGTTGAGGTTGCAGGGGACCAGCCCCAGCATTTT	CSVEVAGDQPQHF
TRBV7-2	TRBD2	-	TRBJ2-7	TGTGCCAGCTGTATCGTAGCGGGTGCGCAATCCTACGAGCAGTACTTC	CASCIVAGAQSYEQYF
TRBV2	TRBD2	-	TRBJ2-7	TGTGCCAGCAGGAATAGACTAGCGGGAGTAACCTACGAGCAGTACTTC	CASRNRLAGVTYEQYF
TRBV20-1	-	few	TRBJ1-4	TGCAGTGCTAGAGGGTCGGGGGGGTCTAATGAAAAACTGTTTTTT	CSARGSGGSNEKLFF
TRBV28	-	-	TRBJ2-7	TGTGCCAGCACAATCCCGGGGATACCTCACCACGAGCAGTACTTC	CASTIPGIPHHEQYF
TRBV12-3/TRBV12-4	-	-	TRBJ1-1	TGTGCCAGCAGTCCTTACAGCGATGAAGCTTTCTTT	CASSPYSDEAFF
TRBV6-5	TRBD1	few	TRBJ1-1	TGTGCCAGCATGGCGCCGACAGGGGATAACACTGAAGCTTTCTTT	CASMAPTGDNTEAFF
TRBV6-5	-	-	TRBJ2-3	TGTGCCAGCAGTTACCTCGCTTATGGGGCTAGCACAGATACGCAGTATTTT	CASSYLAYGASTDTQYF
TRBV29-1	TRBD1	few	TRBJ2-7	TGCAGCGTTGACGGGACAGGGGCCTACGAGCAGTACTTC	CSVDGTGAYEQYF
TRBV29-1	-	many	TRBJ1-2	TGCAGCGTTGAAGATCTTGGGCGGGATTACTATGGCTACACCTTC	CSVEDLGRDYYGYTF
TRBV20-1	-	-	TRBJ1-6	TGCAGTGCTAGAAGTAGGGCCCCCGCGAATTCACCCCTCCACTTT	CSARSRAPANSPLHF
TRBV3-1	-	-	TRBJ1-6	TGTGCCAGCAGCCGCGAGTGGGGGAATTCACCCCTCCACTTT	CASSREWGNSPLHF
TRBV4-1	-	few	TRBJ1-6	TGCGCCAGCAGCCAACAGGATCGTGGTCGTTCACCCCTCCACTTT	CASSQQDRGRSPLHF
TRBV6-5	-	-	TRBJ1-6	TGTGCCAGCAGCCTTGTTGGACTGCTTAATTCACCCCTCCACTTT	CASSLVGLLNSPLHF
TRBV20-1	TRBD1	-	TRBJ2-4	TGCAGTGCTACACAGGGGCGAGCCAAAAACATTCAGTACTTC	CSATQGRAKNIQYF
TRBV20-1	-	-	TRBJ2-7	TGCAGTGCTAGAGGGGTCCTTCGGGCCGGTTACGAGCAGTACTTC	CSARGVLRAGYEQYF
TRBV5-1	-	-	TRBJ2-1	TGCGCCAGCAGCTTGGCTCAGGGAGGTGGCAATGAGCAGTTCTTC	CASSLAQGGGNEQFF
TRBV10-3	TRBD1	few	TRBJ1-5	TGTGCCATCAGTGAGGGGCAGGGGGAGCGGCAGCCCCAGCATTTT	CAISEGQGERQPQHF
TRBV11-2	-	-	TRBJ1-1	TGTGCCAGCACCCCTTCGCTGGGGCCTCGGAACACTGAAGCTTTCTTT	CASTPSLGPRNTEAFF
TRBV9	-	few	TRBJ2-2	TGTGCCAGCAGCGTAGATTACACCGGGGAGCTGTTTTTT	CASSVDYTGELFF
TRBV5-5	-	few	TRBJ2-7	TGTGCCAGCAGCTTGTCTATATACTACGAGCAGTACTTC	CASSLSIYYEQYF
TRBV29-1	TRBD2	-	TRBJ2-1	TGCAGTAAGACGGGGGGATCGTACAATGAGCAGTTCTTC	CSKTGGSYNEQFF